The 21 T cell receptor beta chains listed next were all sequenced from one sample in a study of T cells after yellow fever vaccination. MiXCR, applied by TCRdb to the 5' RACE reads, yields one record per CDR3 protein. The sample includes 200,000 to 300,000 distinct CDR3 sequences, roughly 13% of them seen just once. This sample comprised CD4+ T cells sorted from PBMCs, obtained 45 days after the yellow fever booster vaccination. These receptor sequences come from a young man who received the YFV17D yellow fever vaccine.

This clonotype has only a few counts. This chain uses TRBV7-2 with TRBJ1-4; TRBD1 agrees at 7 bases. Per the germline V gene, CDR1 is SGHTA and CDR2 is FQGNSA. V dropped 5 bases and J dropped 8; count of bases not matched to a gene: 11. CDR3 length equals 15 residues. In DNA form, the CDR3 reads TGTGCCAGCAGCCCGCGACAGGGTTCGGGCGAAAAACTGTTTTTT. The encoded protein is CASSPRQGSGEKLFF.

This rearrangement joins TRBV4-3 to TRBJ2-1; 8 bases align to TRBD2. The CDR3 is made up of 15 amino acids. Germline V lookup: CDR1 LGHNA, CDR2 YSLEER. Trimming cost V 4 bases and J 2 bases; bases outside gene matches: 4. As DNA, the CDR3 is TGCGCCAGCAGCCTAAGCGGGAGCACCTACAATGAGCAGTTCTTC. As protein: CASSLSGSTYNEQFF.

The chain carries TRBV7-7 and TRBJ2-3, with 11 nucleotides matching TRBD2. This CDR3 comprises 16 residues. V dropped 5 bases and J dropped 11; count of bases not matched to a gene: 15. The germline V gene has CDR1 SSHAT and CDR2 FNYEAQ (reference sequence). The CDR3 protein is CASSPLVPASGGRQYF. The CDR3, as DNA: TGTGCCAGCAGCCCCCTTGTTCCAGCTAGCGGGGGGAGGCAGTATTTT.

The chain couples TRBV12-3 or TRBV12-4 to TRBJ2-3, with TRBD2 matching over 11 bases. The CDR3 loop spans 16 amino acids. Trimming took 5 bases from V and 2 from J; bases not matched to a gene: 6. As DNA, the CDR3 is TGTGCCAGCAGTCCCCGACTAGCGGGGATCACAGATACGCAGTATTTT. Amino acids: CASSPRLAGITDTQYF.

This clonotype was found a few times. This chain links TRBV5-1 with TRBJ2-1; 8 bases align to TRBD2. CDR3 length: 16 amino acids. Germline loops: CDR1 SGHRS, CDR2 YFSETQ. Unmatched junction bases numbered 10, after V lost 3 bases and J lost 5 bases. The CDR3 region is CASSSGGLAGNNEQFF. CDR3 coding DNA: TGCGCCAGCAGCTCGGGCGGGTTAGCGGGAAACAATGAGCAGTTCTTC.

This clonotype was counted ten times or more. The chain uses TRBV9 and TRBJ2-1; TRBD1 aligns across 7 bases. The germline V gene has CDR1 SGDLS and CDR2 YYNGEE. Losses at the gene ends were 0 bases for V and 3 bases for J; bases not matched to a gene: 3. The CDR3 consists of 15 residues. CDR3 sequence (DNA): TGTGCCAGCAGCGTAGGGGCAGGGGGCTACAATGAGCAGTTCTTC. It translates to CASSVGAGGYNEQFF. Full variable domain (remainder filled in from reference TRBV9 and TRBJ2-1): DSGVTQTPKHLITATGQRVTLRCSPRSGDLSVYWYQQSLDQGLQFLIQYYNGEERAKGNILERFSAQQFPDLHSELNLSSLELGDSALYFCASSVGAGGYNEQFFGPGTRLTVL.

In this sample, this clonotype turned up a few times. V usage is TRBV7-9 and J usage is TRBJ2-4, with D uncertain. The V gene lost 5 bases and the J gene lost 8 bases, with 16 bases spanning the gap. Looked up from germline, CDR1 is SEHNR and CDR2 is FQNEAQ (reference sequence). This CDR3 is built from 14 residues. The CDR3 DNA follows: TGTGCCAGCAGCCGCCCCCTTGGTGGTGACATTCAGTACTTC. It codes for CASSRPLGGDIQYF.

This clonotype was found a few times. J is TRBJ2-3 and V is TRBV7-2, with D possibly TRBD2 on 5 matching bases. In germline, CDR1 is SGHTA, CDR2 FQGNSA. V was trimmed by 8 bases and J by 0 bases, leaving 12 bases between them. CDR3 length: 14 residues. The CDR3 is CASSGNLSTDTQYF. The CDR3 DNA is TGTGCCAGCTCGGGAAATTTAAGCACAGATACGCAGTATTTT. The full variable domain, with the rest looked up from reference TRBV7-2 and TRBJ2-3, is GAGVSQSPSNKVTEKGKDVELRCDPISGHTALYWYRQSLGQGLEFLIYFQGNSAPDKSGLPSDRFSAERTGGSVSTLTIQRTQQEDSAVYLCASSGNLSTDTQYFGPGTRLTVL.

The chain uses TRBV5-4 and TRBJ1-1; D unclear. The CDR3 runs to 14 residues. With 1 base removed from V and 0 bases from J, the gap between germline ends came to 7 bases. CDR1 and CDR2 from the germline V gene are SGHNT and YYREEE (reference sequence). CDR3 sequence: CASSLTGVNTEAFF. Here the CDR3 DNA reads TGTGCCAGCAGCTTGACGGGAGTGAACACTGAAGCTTTCTTT.

This clonotype was counted a few times. This chain joins TRBV20-1 and TRBJ2-7, with 9 bases aligning to TRBD1. CDR1 DFQATT and CDR2 SNEGSKA come from the germline V gene (reference sequence). This CDR3 region has 16 residues. V gave up 3 bases and J gave up 2 bases; unmatched junction bases: 11. CDR3 sequence: CSARPSRDRAPYEQYF. CDR3 in DNA: TGCAGTGCTAGGCCTAGTAGGGACAGGGCCCCCTACGAGCAGTACTTC.

This clonotype showed up just a few times. V usage is TRBV7-6 and J usage is TRBJ2-5, with D perhaps matching TRBD2 (5 bases). V shed 5 bases and J shed 5 bases, with 15 bases lying between them. Germline CDR1 SGHVS, CDR2 FNYEAQ. The CDR3 runs to 14 residues. The CDR3 nucleotides read TGTGCCAGCAGCCCCCAGGCGGGCCGGGAGACCCAGTACTTC. It codes for CASSPQAGRETQYF.

The chain joins TRBV7-6 to TRBJ2-1; no firm D call. The germline V gene has CDR1 SGHVS and CDR2 FNYEAQ. The V end lost 3 bases, the J end lost 2 bases, and 20 bases lay between the germline ends. The CDR3 has 18 residues. CDR3 loop: CASSFRENGYHPYNEQFF. CDR3 DNA: TGTGCCAGCAGCTTCCGAGAAAATGGGTATCACCCCTACAATGAGCAGTTCTTC.

The rearrangement uses TRBV7-6 and TRBJ1-6; D may be TRBD1 (5 bases). Looked up from germline, CDR1 is SGHVS and CDR2 is FNYEAQ. The germline V and J ends were trimmed by 2 bases and 9 bases, with 17 bases remaining between them. This CDR3 region has 16 residues. The CDR3 DNA sequence: TGTGCCAGCAGCTTATTTGCAGGGCAAACAAGTTCACCCCTCCACTTT. Its translation is CASSLFAGQTSSPLHF.

This clonotype was observed a handful of times. This chain connects TRBV12-3 or TRBV12-4 to TRBJ2-7; possibly TRBD1 for D (6 bases). Trimming took 6 bases from V and 1 from J, leaving 13 bases between them. This CDR3 contains 14 residues. CDR3 nucleotide sequence: TGTGCCAGCAGACCAAACAGGGCGTCCTACGAGCAGTACTTC. Its protein is CASRPNRASYEQYF.

This clonotype was found a few times. The rearrangement links TRBV2 to TRBJ2-5; D unclear. Germline V gene lookup returns CDR1 SNHLY and CDR2 FYNNEI. Trimming pared 3 bases from V and 7 bases from J, leaving 6 bases between. The CDR3 consists of 11 residues. This CDR3 is CASSEPRTQYF. The CDR3 coding sequence is TGTGCCAGCAGTGAGCCCCGGACCCAGTACTTC.

There are a few counts of this clonotype. The chain employs TRBV5-1 and TRBJ2-5; TRBD1 matches 7 bases. Looked up from germline, CDR1 is SGHRS and CDR2 is YFSETQ. This CDR3 spans 15 amino acids. V trimming: 6 bases; J trimming: 5 bases; junction bases outside the gene matches: 13. CDR3 in DNA: TGCGCCAGCAAGTCGCAGGACAGGTATTTCGAGACCCAGTACTTC. It codes for CASKSQDRYFETQYF.

The rearrangement joins TRBV27 to TRBJ2-7; the D gene is possibly TRBD1 (6 bases). Trimming shortened V by 8 bases and J by 2 bases, and 13 bases separated the two germline ends. Germline V gene lookup returns CDR1 MNHEY and CDR2 SMNVEV (reference sequence). CDR3 size: 13 residues. This CDR3 reads CASGAQGTYEQYF. DNA of the CDR3: TGTGCCAGCGGGGCCCAGGGGACCTACGAGCAGTACTTC.

This clonotype has only a few counts. V usage is TRBV19 and J usage is TRBJ2-1; 12 bases are a match to TRBD2. Trimming at V came to 7 bases and at J to 3 bases, leaving 10 bases not matched to a gene. Germline V gene sequence: CDR1 LNHDA, CDR2 SQIVND (reference sequence). This CDR3 comprises 17 residues. This CDR3 reads CASTHGLAGSLYNEQFF. CDR3 nucleotides: TGTGCCAGTACCCACGGACTAGCGGGATCCCTCTACAATGAGCAGTTCTTC.

The rearrangement uses TRBV20-1 and TRBJ1-5; no clear D gene. The CDR3 extends over 13 amino acids. V lost 3 bases, J lost 5 bases, and 11 bases lay in between. Germline CDR1 reads DFQATT; CDR2 reads SNEGSKA (reference sequence). The CDR3 sequence: CSARSGVYQPQHF. The CDR3 DNA sequence: TGCAGTGCTAGGTCGGGTGTTTATCAGCCCCAGCATTTT.

This clonotype was counted a few times. The rearrangement uses TRBV7-9 and TRBJ2-1, with 8 bases matching TRBD1. Germline V gives CDR1 SEHNR, CDR2 FQNEAQ (reference sequence). The J segment lost 2 bases and the V segment lost 2 bases, leaving 8 bases of the junction unmatched. This CDR3 region has 17 residues. CDR3 residues: CASSLSQGAQAYNEQFF. The CDR3 nucleotides read TGTGCCAGCAGCTTATCGCAGGGGGCGCAGGCCTACAATGAGCAGTTCTTC.

This clonotype appeared a few times. The chain joins TRBV30 to TRBJ1-5; 7 nucleotides line up with TRBD1. The J segment lost 4 bases and the V segment lost 4 bases, leaving 7 bases of the junction unmatched. The CDR3 has 14 residues. Germline assignment: CDR1 GTSNPN and CDR2 SVGIG (reference sequence). CDR3 sequence reads: CAWTGGDGNQPQHF. CDR3 bases: TGTGCCTGGACAGGGGGGGACGGTAATCAGCCCCAGCATTTT.